This T cell receptor (beta chain) was observed in a study of regulatory T cells in long-lasting Graves disease. Turning to the study itself: Persistence in Graves' disease denoted antithyroid drug use beyond 5 years alongside positive TSH receptor antibodies.

The authors built TCR beta libraries using iRepertoire HTBI primers and Arm-PCR of CDR3 regions. From the multiplex PCR reads, TCRdb called clonotypes with MiXCR, one entry per CDR3 protein. The table includes approximately 350,000 distinct CDR3 sequences, roughly 25% detected once. The time point is: persistent/refractory GD, antithyroid drugs over 5 years with positive TRAb. The TCR library was made from RNA extracted from PBMCs. Many counts were recorded for this clonotype. CDR1 and CDR2 (germline): DFQATT, SNEGSKA (reference sequence). The CDR3 extends over 12 amino acids. V shed 2 bases, J shed 8 bases, and the junction held 1 base outside the gene matches.

The TCR originated in a woman in her forties with Graves disease. The chain carries TRBV20-1 and TRBJ2-2; 8 nucleotides agree with TRBD1. The sequences come from peripheral blood mononuclear cells (PBMCs), collected when the disease was refractory, from a patient treated with antithyroid drugs. The CDR3 coding sequence is TGCAGTGCTAGACAGGGGGCAGGGGAGCTGTTTTTT. Amino acids: CSARQGAGELFF.